These 28 T cell receptor beta chains were sequenced from one sample in a study of T-cell memory formation after mild COVID-19. TCRdb independently ran MiXCR on the 5' RACE reads; one entry per CDR3 protein. Of some 14,000 distinct CDR3 sequences listed, about 17% are singletons. The sample taken for sequencing was PBMCs or a T cell subset sorted from them (not recorded which). The receptors originated from a man between 18 and 29 years old who had mild COVID-19 (a few samples of this study predate the infection). Cell type and time point are not known.

This clonotype was seen many times. This chain uses TRBV4-3 with TRBJ2-7; TRBD2 is a possible D gene (5 bases). V lost 4 bases, J lost 3 bases, and 13 bases lay in between. The CDR3 has 14 residues. Per germline, CDR1 LGHNA and CDR2 YSLEER. CDR3 coding DNA: TGCGCCAGCAGCCCCCAGCGAGGAGGCTACGAGCAGTACTTC. It yields the protein CASSPQRGGYEQYF.

This clonotype was observed at least ten times. The chain uses TRBV6-2 or TRBV6-3 and TRBJ1-1; no clear D. The CDR3 is 14 amino acids. Trimming left V 7 bases short and J 8 bases short, with 20 bases between. Germline CDR1 and CDR2: MNHEY and SVGEGT. In DNA, the CDR3 is TGTGCCAGCACCTCGGACCGGGTCCCAAAGGAAGCTTTCTTT. It specifies CASTSDRVPKEAFF.

This clonotype appeared many times. The V gene is TRBV19, the J gene TRBJ1-1; D might be TRBD1 (5 bases). CDR1 and CDR2 from the germline V gene are LNHDA and SQIVND (reference sequence). This CDR3 is 14 amino acids long. V was pared by 7 bases and J by 4 bases, with 16 bases between. Here the CDR3 reads CASTPGIGGTEAFF. The DNA for the CDR3 is TGTGCCAGTACCCCCGGGATTGGGGGCACTGAAGCTTTCTTT.

In this sample, this clonotype turned up many times. The chain uses TRBV12-3 or TRBV12-4 and TRBJ1-6; D perhaps matches TRBD1 (5 bases). The CDR3 covers 15 residues. Trimming shortened V by 3 bases and J by 10 bases, and 16 bases separated the two germline ends. The CDR3 loop reads CASSFRGLLGSPLHF. Here the CDR3 DNA reads TGTGCCAGCAGTTTTAGGGGTTTGCTCGGATCACCCCTCCACTTT.

This clonotype was picked up many times. The chain employs TRBV5-1 and TRBJ2-1; TRBD2 aligns across 14 bases. The CDR3 contains 17 residues. V lost 1 base, J lost 9 bases, and 9 bases stayed unmatched. The germline V gene has CDR1 SGHRS and CDR2 YFSETQ. CDR3 bases: TGCGCCAGCAGCTTGCCAAAGACTAGCGGGGGGGCTAGTGAGCAGTTCTTC. It encodes CASSLPKTSGGASEQFF. Full variable domain (missing parts from reference TRBV5-1 and TRBJ2-1): KAGVTQTPRYLIKTRGQQVTLSCSPISGHRSVSWYQQTPGQGLQFLFEYFSETQRNKGNFPGRFSGRQFSNSRSEMNVSTLELGDSALYLCASSLPKTSGGASEQFFGPGTRLTVL.

This clonotype has a count of ten or more. The CDR3 DNA follows: TGCAGCGTCGGGTTTGATTGGGACACGGCCCTCTATGGCTACACCTTC. It specifies CSVGFDWDTALYGYTF. The chain couples TRBV29-1 to TRBJ1-2; tentative D call: TRBD1 (6 bases). With 6 bases removed from V and 4 bases from J, the gap between germline ends came to 24 bases. CDR3 length equals 16 residues. The germline gives CDR1 SQVTM, CDR2 ANQGSEA.

The chain has TRBV15 and TRBJ2-7; 8 bases fit TRBD2. V was pared by 3 bases and J by 3 bases, with 4 bases of the junction left unmatched. Germline lookup yields CDR1 LNHNV and CDR2 YYDKDF (reference sequence). CDR3 length: 14 residues. CDR3 coding DNA: TGTGCCACCAGCAGGCATACTAGCGGCTACGAGCAGTACTTC. Translating it yields CATSRHTSGYEQYF.

This clonotype was observed at least ten times. The chain carries TRBV12-3 or TRBV12-4 and TRBJ2-5; TRBD1 agrees at 12 bases. Trimming took 6 bases from V and 5 from J; bases not matched to a gene: 7. The CDR3 covers 15 residues. CDR3 protein: CASSNRDRGRETQYF. Written as DNA, the CDR3 is TGTGCCAGCAGCAACCGGGACAGGGGGCGGGAGACCCAGTACTTC.

In its sample, this clonotype was seen many times. V is TRBV7-9 and J is TRBJ2-1; maybe TRBD1 (6 bases). This CDR3 contains 14 residues. The germline gives CDR1 SEHNR, CDR2 FQNEAQ (reference sequence). V lost 1 base, J lost 8 bases, and 12 bases lay in between. The CDR3 region is CASSLGAGVDEQFF. The CDR3 nucleotides read TGTGCCAGCAGCTTAGGGGCAGGGGTCGATGAGCAGTTCTTC.

This clonotype was seen repeatedly, ten times or more. The CDR3 loop reads CASSLYRGSYEQYV. The CDR3 DNA follows: TGCGCCAGCAGCTTATACAGGGGTTCCTACGAGCAGTACGTC. The rearrangement uses TRBV5-1 and TRBJ2-7; 7 bases fit TRBD1. The V gene end was trimmed by 2 bases and the J gene end by 1 base; junction bases not matched to a gene: 3. This CDR3 has 14 residues. Germline lookup yields CDR1 SGHRS and CDR2 YFSETQ.

The rearrangement uses TRBV30 and TRBJ2-6; 7 positions agree with TRBD1. From germline, CDR1 is GTSNPN and CDR2 SVGIG (reference sequence). V lost 5 bases to trimming and J lost 2 bases; unmatched junction nucleotides: 0. The CDR3 runs 13 residues. CDR3 DNA sequence: TGTGCCTGGCAGGGGGCTGGGGCCAACGTCCTGACTTTC. Protein: CAWQGAGANVLTF.

At least ten counts were recorded for this clonotype. The rearrangement links TRBV9 to TRBJ2-1; 8 bases fit TRBD1. The CDR3 spans 14 residues. Germline-derived CDR1 and CDR2 are SGDLS and YYNGEE. J gave up 5 bases and V 4 bases, and 5 bases lay outside the gene matches. CDR3: CASSPGQADNEQFF. CDR3 bases: TGTGCCAGCAGCCCGGGACAGGCCGACAATGAGCAGTTCTTC.

The gene calls are TRBV13 and TRBJ2-3, with D perhaps matching TRBD1 or TRBD2 (6 bases each). The CDR3 has 15 residues. Looked up from germline, CDR1 is PRHDT and CDR2 is FYEKMQ (reference sequence). V shed 2 bases and J shed 0 bases, with 9 bases lying between them. In DNA, the CDR3 is TGTGCCAGCAGCTTAAGGGGGGATAGCACAGATACGCAGTATTTT. Encoded protein: CASSLRGDSTDTQYF.

This clonotype appeared a few times. V and J are TRBV9 and TRBJ2-5, with D tentatively TRBD2 (6 bases). CDR1 is SGDLS, CDR2 YYNGEE, per germline. Between the trimmed V and J ends, which lost 2 bases and 3 bases, there was a span of 8 bases. This CDR3 spans 13 amino acids. CDR3 sequence (DNA): TGTGCCAGCAGCGTTTGGGGGGAAGAGACCCAGTACTTC. Amino acids: CASSVWGEETQYF.

This clonotype has a count of ten or more. The chain employs TRBV3-1 and TRBJ2-5; D may be TRBD2 (6 bases). The V gene's germline CDR1 is LGHDT and CDR2 YNNKEL (reference sequence). The CDR3 length is 16 residues. Deletions cut 0 bases from V and 2 bases from J, with 13 bases between. Here the CDR3 reads CASSQDTVGRQETQYF. The DNA for the CDR3 is TGTGCCAGCAGCCAAGATACGGTGGGGAGGCAAGAGACCCAGTACTTC.

This clonotype was observed at least ten times. The chain joins TRBV7-2 to TRBJ2-3; D is ambiguous. The V end was cut by 0 bases, the J end by 6 bases, with 13 bases between. CDR1 SGHTA and CDR2 FQGNSA come from the germline V gene. The CDR3 extends over 15 amino acids. In nucleotides, the CDR3 is TGTGCCAGCAGCTTAGCGGGTGTGGGCAGGGATACGCAGTATTTT. It codes for CASSLAGVGRDTQYF.

This clonotype was picked up a small number of times. This chain connects TRBV2 to TRBJ1-2; D remains unclear. Germline CDR1 SNHLY, CDR2 FYNNEI. Trimming stripped 0 bases from V and 4 bases from J, with 15 bases between. This CDR3 comprises 16 residues. The CDR3 DNA is TGTGCCAGCAGTGAAGCGGAACTTTGGATCGTCTATGGCTACACCTTC. It translates to CASSEAELWIVYGYTF.

This clonotype has ten or more counts. The chain carries TRBV15 and TRBJ2-1; tentative D call: TRBD1 (5 bases). The CDR3 extends over 17 amino acids. CDR1 is LNHNV, CDR2 YYDKDF, per germline (reference sequence). Deletions cut 4 bases from V and 13 bases from J, with 29 bases between. DNA of the CDR3: TGTGCCACCAGCAACGTCGGACGGACATTCCACCTCACACGCCAGTTCTTC. Protein product: CATSNVGRTFHLTRQFF.

Within the sample, this clonotype is medium-sized. This sequence joins TRBV5-1 and TRBJ2-1, with 11 bases fitting TRBD2. Germline V gene data show CDR1 as SGHRS and CDR2 as YFSETQ. The CDR3 is made up of 17 amino acids. Trimming at V came to 0 bases and at J to 4 bases, leaving 6 bases not matched to a gene. The CDR3 DNA is TGCGCCAGCAGCTTGGCCCCCCTAGCGGGGGGTTACAATGAGCAGTTCTTC. Its translation: CASSLAPLAGGYNEQFF.

This clonotype was observed at least ten times. The chain carries TRBV3-1 and TRBJ1-6, with 12 bases matching TRBD1. With V trimmed by 3 bases and J by 2 bases, 8 bases remained unmatched. The CDR3 loop spans 19 amino acids. Germline CDR1 reads LGHDT; CDR2 reads YNNKEL (reference sequence). This CDR3 is CASSHGPGQGATYNSPLHF. The CDR3 DNA reads TGTGCCAGCAGCCATGGGCCGGGACAGGGGGCGACCTATAATTCACCCCTCCACTTT.

The chain has TRBV24-1 and TRBJ2-1; 8 bases fit TRBD2. The trim removed 9 bases at V and 2 bases at J, leaving 8 bases unmatched. The CDR3 consists of 15 residues. CDR1 is KGHDR, CDR2 SFDVKD, per germline. CDR3 protein: CATQSRGGTYNEQFF. Here the CDR3 DNA reads TGTGCCACCCAATCCCGGGGGGGGACCTACAATGAGCAGTTCTTC.

This clonotype was found many times. The genes are TRBV6-2 or TRBV6-3 and TRBJ2-4; D is unresolved. V lost 6 bases and J lost 0, with 12 bases in between. This CDR3 spans 15 amino acids. Germline V lookup: CDR1 MNHEY, CDR2 SVGEGT. The CDR3 bases are TGTGCCAGCAGCCCGGGCAGACTAGCCAAAAACATTCAGTACTTC. This sequence encodes CASSPGRLAKNIQYF.

This clonotype was seen repeatedly, ten times or more. V and J are TRBV18 and TRBJ2-3, with 10 bases identical to TRBD2. Germline assignment: CDR1 KGHSH and CDR2 LQKENI. With V trimmed by 4 bases and J by 1 base, 2 bases remained unmatched. The CDR3 is made up of 15 amino acids. The CDR3, as DNA: TGTGCCAGCTCACAACTAGCGGGGCGCACAGATACGCAGTATTTT. This encodes CASSQLAGRTDTQYF.

This clonotype was recorded many times. The J gene is TRBJ2-1, the V gene TRBV13; 16 bases agree with TRBD2. The CDR3 is 18 residues long. V was clipped by 3 bases and J by 1 base; unmatched bases: 3. The germline V gene has CDR1 PRHDT and CDR2 FYEKMQ (reference sequence). In nucleotides, the CDR3 is TGTGCCAGCAGCTTGCCGGGACTAGCGGGGGGGTCCTACAATGAGCAGTTCTTC. Its translation: CASSLPGLAGGSYNEQFF.

The rearrangement joins TRBV4-1 to TRBJ1-5; D is uncertain. The CDR3 has 14 amino acids. Germline loops: CDR1 MGHRA, CDR2 YSYEKL. V shed 0 bases and J shed 3 bases, with 6 bases lying between them. CDR3 in DNA: TGCGCCAGCAGCCAAGAGAGTTACAATCAGCCCCAGCATTTT. This sequence encodes CASSQESYNQPQHF.

This sequence joins TRBV6-5 and TRBJ2-7; TRBD2 is a possible D gene (6 bases). The germline gives CDR1 MNHEY, CDR2 SVGAGI. Trimming left V 3 bases short and J 4 bases short, with 22 bases between. The CDR3 has 17 residues. In DNA, the CDR3 is TGTGCCAGCAGTTATCGGTATCCGGGACTGCAAATGTACGAGCAGTACTTC. This sequence encodes CASSYRYPGLQMYEQYF.

In this sample, this clonotype turned up a few times. The J gene is TRBJ2-1, the V gene TRBV6-2 or TRBV6-3; D remains unclear. Between the trimmed V and J ends, which lost 4 bases and 7 bases, there was a span of 17 bases. CDR3 length equals 15 residues. The germline gives CDR1 MNHEY, CDR2 SVGEGT. The CDR3 coding sequence is TGTGCCAGCAGTTGGACCGACCTTTTGGTGAATGAGCAGTTCTTC. The encoded protein is CASSWTDLLVNEQFF.

The chain joins TRBV6-5 to TRBJ1-5, with D maybe TRBD1 (5 bases). The CDR3 length is 13 residues. The V gene's germline CDR1 is MNHEY and CDR2 SVGAGI. V lost 8 bases and J lost 3, with 11 bases in between. The CDR3 DNA is TGTGCCAGCGCCCAGGGTATCAATCAGCCCCAGCATTTT. Translation gives CASAQGINQPQHF.